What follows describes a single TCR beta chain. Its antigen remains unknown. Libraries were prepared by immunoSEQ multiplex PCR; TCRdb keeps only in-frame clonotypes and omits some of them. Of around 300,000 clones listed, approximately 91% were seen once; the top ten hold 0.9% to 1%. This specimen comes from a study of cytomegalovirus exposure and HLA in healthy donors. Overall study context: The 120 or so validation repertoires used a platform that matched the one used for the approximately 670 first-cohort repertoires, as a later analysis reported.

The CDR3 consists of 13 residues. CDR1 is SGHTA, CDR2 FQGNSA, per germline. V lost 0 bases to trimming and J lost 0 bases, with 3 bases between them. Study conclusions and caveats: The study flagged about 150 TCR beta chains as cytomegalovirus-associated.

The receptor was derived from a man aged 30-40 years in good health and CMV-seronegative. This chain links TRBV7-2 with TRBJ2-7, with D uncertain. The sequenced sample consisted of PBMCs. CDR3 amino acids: CASSLAHSYEQYF. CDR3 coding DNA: TGTGCCAGCAGCTTAGCCCACTCCTACGAGCAGTACTTC.